One and the same sample provided the 32 T cell receptor beta chains below, sequenced in a study of somatic mutations in cytotoxic T cells in rheumatoid arthritis. Sequencing was performed with immunoSEQ multiplex PCR; in TCRdb, only in-frame clones are kept and a portion is missing. In the table there are 2,000 to 3,000 clones, 60% to 80% of which are singletons. The sequenced sample consisted of CD8+ T cells sorted from blood. The source is a woman aged 35 to 49 with rheumatoid arthritis.

The chain recombines TRBV7-9 with TRBJ2-5, with 10 positions matching TRBD2. The CDR3 runs 16 residues. Losses at the gene ends were 2 bases for V and 5 bases for J; bases not matched to a gene: 8. Germline-derived CDR1 and CDR2 are SEHNR and FQNEAQ (reference sequence). The CDR3 DNA reads TGTGCCAGCAGCTTACCCAGCGGGAGGGCGCGGGAGACCCAGTACTTC. Protein: CASSLPSGRARETQYF.

Concerning this clone itself: This clone may be a read error of a much larger clone one base away. The CDR3 bases are TGTGCCAGCAGCCGTTATGGGCCAGCAAAAGAGACCCAGTACTTC. Translating gives CASSRYGPAKETQYF. V is TRBV9 and J is TRBJ2-5; D gene unclear. This CDR3 spans 15 amino acids. CDR1 SGDLS and CDR2 YYNGEE come from the germline V gene. V gave up 4 bases and J gave up 3 bases, with 16 bases separating them.

The chain links TRBV7-6 to TRBJ2-1; TRBD2 matches 9 bases. Germline V gene data show CDR1 as SGHVS and CDR2 as FNYEAQ. This CDR3 is built from 13 residues. V trimming: 10 bases; J trimming: 5 bases; junction bases outside the gene matches: 6. CDR3 in amino acids: CATSGDINNEQFF. Here the CDR3 DNA reads TGTGCCACTAGCGGGGATATAAACAATGAGCAGTTCTTC.

This chain uses TRBV14 with TRBJ2-7; 7 bases are a match to TRBD1. The V gene end was trimmed by 5 bases and the J gene end by 3 bases; junction bases not matched to a gene: 10. The CDR3 length is 15 residues. The germline V gene encodes CDR1 SGHDN and CDR2 FVKESK. CDR3 protein: CASSTLPGQFYEQYF. CDR3 nucleotides: TGTGCCAGCAGCACCCTTCCGGGACAGTTCTACGAGCAGTACTTC. The complete variable domain, with remaining parts taken from reference TRBV14 and TRBJ2-7, reads EAGVTQFPSHSVIEKGQTVTLRCDPISGHDNLYWYRRVMGKEIKFLLHFVKESKQDESGMPNNRFLAERTGGTYSTLKVQPAELEDSGVYFCASSTLPGQFYEQYFGPGTRLTVT.

The J gene is TRBJ1-2, the V gene TRBV6-6, with 7 bases that match TRBD1. The junction had 11 bases not matched to a gene; V was cut back by 6 bases and J by 1 base. This CDR3 comprises 16 residues. Germline CDR1 MNHNY, CDR2 SVGAGI (reference sequence). CDR3 loop: CASSPHPGQLNYGYTF. The CDR3 bases are TGTGCCAGCAGCCCCCACCCGGGACAGCTTAACTATGGCTACACCTTC.

This clone was observed a handful of times. The chain links TRBV4-3 to TRBJ2-1, with TRBD2 as a possible D gene (7 bases). With 0 bases removed from V and 7 bases from J, the gap between germline ends came to 19 bases. The CDR3 is 17 residues long. CDR1 is LGHNA and CDR2 is YSLEER in the germline V gene. For the CDR3, the DNA is TGCGCCAGCAGCCAAGAAGGAAGGGGGGGGCTCTGGAATGAGCAGTTCTTC. Translation: CASSQEGRGGLWNEQFF.

Only one count was recorded for this clone. The chain combines TRBV6-4 with TRBJ2-1; possible D gene TRBD2, 5 bases. Germline V gene data show CDR1 as MRHNA and CDR2 as SNTAGT. V was shortened by 2 bases and J by 1 base, with 9 bases between the two germline ends. The CDR3 runs to 15 residues. CDR3 region: CASSDRTGSYNEQFF. CDR3 DNA sequence: TGTGCCAGCAGTGACAGGACTGGATCCTACAATGAGCAGTTCTTC.

V and J are TRBV5-4 and TRBJ2-7; 7 bases fit TRBD1. After removal of 0 bases from V and 2 bases from J, the junction contained 2 bases not matched to a gene. Germline V lookup: CDR1 SGHNT, CDR2 YYREEE (reference sequence). The CDR3 consists of 14 residues. This CDR3 is CASSLADRPYEQYF. The CDR3 DNA follows: TGTGCCAGCAGCTTGGCGGACAGGCCCTACGAGCAGTACTTC.

The chain combines TRBV7-9 with TRBJ2-3; the D gene is possibly TRBD2 (6 bases). CDR3 length equals 16 residues. Deletions cut 3 bases from V and 1 base from J, with 14 bases between. In germline, CDR1 is SEHNR, CDR2 FQNEAQ (reference sequence). The CDR3 sequence: CASSFFGGGGTDTQYF. DNA for the CDR3: TGTGCCAGCAGCTTTTTCGGGGGAGGTGGCACAGATACGCAGTATTTT.

The CDR3 protein is CASSLAGGPGTDTQYF. The CDR3 DNA reads TGTGCCAGCAGCTTAGCGGGGGGACCCGGCACAGATACGCAGTATTTT. The chain combines TRBV11-3 with TRBJ2-3; 7 nucleotides line up with TRBD2. Germline assignment: CDR1 SGHNT and CDR2 YENEEA. The J segment lost 1 base and the V segment lost 1 base, leaving 5 bases of the junction unmatched. The CDR3 is 16 amino acids.

There are a few counts of this clone. The chain recombines TRBV11-2 with TRBJ1-2; no clear D. Germline V lookup: CDR1 SGHAT, CDR2 FQNNGV. The CDR3 covers 13 residues. Trimming removed 5 bases from V and 6 bases from J, with 13 bases in between. The DNA of the CDR3 is TGTGCCAGCAGCCCCCGTCTGGGAGATGGCTACACCTTC. Its translation: CASSPRLGDGYTF.

This clone was detected only a few times. This chain links TRBV14 with TRBJ2-1; D is unclear. This CDR3 comprises 15 residues. CDR1 and CDR2 (germline): SGHDN, FVKESK. Trimming removed 5 bases at V and 4 bases at J, with 15 bases between. The CDR3 region is CASSADPRVYNEQFF. The CDR3 DNA sequence: TGTGCCAGCAGCGCAGATCCCCGGGTTTACAATGAGCAGTTCTTC.

A remark on this clone: The identical CDR3 is also encoded by other nucleotide sequences in the sample. The J gene is TRBJ2-7, the V gene TRBV27; 7 bases line up with TRBD2. After removal of 3 bases from V and 3 bases from J, the junction contained 2 bases not matched to a gene. Germline CDR1 MNHEY, CDR2 SMNVEV (reference sequence). There are 13 residues in the CDR3. This CDR3 reads CASSLTSSYEQYF. The CDR3 nucleotides read TGTGCCAGCAGTTTGACTAGCAGCTACGAGCAGTACTTC.

The chain recombines TRBV27 with TRBJ1-3; D perhaps matches TRBD1 (6 bases). V dropped 8 bases and J dropped 8 bases, with 13 bases sitting between them. The germline gives CDR1 MNHEY, CDR2 SMNVEV (reference sequence). The CDR3 consists of 12 residues. The CDR3, as DNA: TGTGCCAGCCTCGGAAACAGGGACACCATATATTTT. Translation: CASLGNRDTIYF.

The chain carries TRBV27 and TRBJ2-7, with D perhaps matching TRBD2 (6 bases). Germline V lookup: CDR1 MNHEY, CDR2 SMNVEV (reference sequence). V lost 10 bases, J lost 1 base, and 14 bases lay in between. CDR3 length: 13 amino acids. In nucleotides, the CDR3 is TGTGCCACAGGCAGCGGGCGTTCCTACGAGCAGTACTTC. It specifies CATGSGRSYEQYF.

This clone was recorded once. This chain connects TRBV7-6 to TRBJ2-1, with D possibly TRBD2 on 6 matching bases. The V gene lost 3 bases and the J gene lost 4 bases, with 16 bases spanning the gap. Looked up from germline, CDR1 is SGHVS and CDR2 is FNYEAQ. This CDR3 comprises 16 residues. This CDR3 reads CASSLSSGGIYNEQFF. DNA of the CDR3: TGTGCCAGCAGCTTGTCAAGCGGAGGGATTTACAATGAGCAGTTCTTC.

The rearrangement joins TRBV4-1 to TRBJ2-3, with D tentatively TRBD1 (6 bases). The germline V gene encodes CDR1 MGHRA and CDR2 YSYEKL. This CDR3 is 17 amino acids long. V lost 0 bases, J lost 3 bases, and 16 bases lay in between. The CDR3 spells CASSQDGTGQPTDTQYF. The CDR3 DNA sequence: TGCGCCAGCAGCCAAGATGGGACCGGACAGCCAACAGATACGCAGTATTTT.

This clone was seen a single time. The chain uses TRBV7-8 and TRBJ2-1, with TRBD1 identical over 8 bases. This CDR3 spans 16 amino acids. V gave up 0 bases and J gave up 4 bases; unmatched junction bases: 5. Germline V lookup: CDR1 SGHVS, CDR2 FQNEAQ. CDR3 nucleotide sequence: TGTGCCAGCAGCTTAGCGGCAGGGGGCTCTTACAATGAGCAGTTCTTC. The encoded protein is CASSLAAGGSYNEQFF.

This rearrangement joins TRBV28 to TRBJ2-2; weak D call: TRBD1 (6 bases). CDR3 length: 15 residues. The V end lost 6 bases, the J end lost 3 bases, and 14 bases lay between the germline ends. Germline-derived CDR1 and CDR2 are MDHEN and SYDVKM. CDR3 sequence reads: CASSKGTIHTGELFF. CDR3 nucleotides: TGTGCCAGCAGCAAAGGGACAATCCACACCGGGGAGCTGTTTTTT.

This clone was seen a handful of times. The V and J genes are TRBV9 and TRBJ2-1; D may be TRBD1 (6 bases). The CDR3 spans 14 residues. V was cut by 4 bases and J by 8 bases, with 16 bases left in between. CDR1 SGDLS and CDR2 YYNGEE come from the germline V gene. CDR3 loop: CASSQEGHRDEQFF. CDR3 coding DNA: TGTGCCAGCAGCCAAGAAGGGCACAGGGATGAGCAGTTCTTC.

The rearrangement uses TRBV27 and TRBJ1-6, with 9 nucleotides matching TRBD1. Germline V gene lookup returns CDR1 MNHEY and CDR2 SMNVEV (reference sequence). V was clipped by 5 bases and J by 10 bases; unmatched bases: 9. CDR3 size: 15 residues. CDR3 nucleotides: TGTGCCAGCAGTCCCCCGGGACAGGGAACCTCACCCCTCCACTTT. Encoded protein: CASSPPGQGTSPLHF.

J is TRBJ1-2 and V is TRBV5-5; tentatively, D is TRBD1 (5 bases). Trimming removed 0 bases from V and 7 bases from J, with 16 bases in between. The CDR3 extends over 15 amino acids. The germline V gene encodes CDR1 SGHKS and CDR2 YYEKEE (reference sequence). Here the CDR3 reads CASSLGAGGGTGYTF. The CDR3 coding sequence is TGTGCCAGCAGCTTGGGGGCCGGCGGGGGTACTGGCTACACCTTC.

The J gene is TRBJ2-7, the V gene TRBV11-2, with TRBD1 matching 7 bases. CDR1 SGHAT and CDR2 FQNNGV come from the germline V gene. CDR3 length equals 16 residues. V dropped 0 bases and J dropped 3; count of bases not matched to a gene: 8. The DNA for the CDR3 is TGTGCCAGCAGCTTAGATTCGAGGGGACAGAACTACGAGCAGTACTTC. It encodes CASSLDSRGQNYEQYF.

The rearrangement links TRBV19 to TRBJ2-7; D unclear. V lost 6 bases to trimming and J lost 1 base, with 13 bases between them. The CDR3 is 14 residues long. Germline lookup yields CDR1 LNHDA and CDR2 SQIVND (reference sequence). CDR3 sequence (DNA): TGTGCCAGTAGGGCCTCCGCAGGTTCCTACGAGCAGTACTTC. Translated: CASRASAGSYEQYF.

The chain combines TRBV6-4 with TRBJ2-6; D uncertain. CDR1 is MRHNA, CDR2 SNTAGT, per germline. This CDR3 has 15 amino acids. Trimming took off 2 bases at V and 1 base at J, with 6 bases between the two ends. The CDR3 DNA reads TGTGCCAGCAGTGACCGGGTTTCTGGGGCCAACGTCCTGACTTTC. Encoded protein: CASSDRVSGANVLTF.

V is TRBV9 and J is TRBJ2-1; D perhaps matches TRBD2 (6 bases). Germline loops: CDR1 SGDLS, CDR2 YYNGEE. The CDR3 spans 13 residues. V was clipped by 0 bases and J by 7 bases, with 8 bases between them. In DNA, the CDR3 is TGTGCCAGCAGCGTAGCTCGGGGGAATGAGCAGTTCTTC. Its translation is CASSVARGNEQFF.

CDR3 coding DNA: TGCGCCAGCAGCCAAGACAGGAGCACAGATACGCAGTATTTT. Amino acids: CASSQDRSTDTQYF. The J gene is TRBJ2-3, the V gene TRBV4-1; D is undetermined. Deletions cut 0 bases from V and 0 bases from J, with 4 bases between. CDR1 is MGHRA and CDR2 is YSYEKL in the germline V gene. The CDR3 sequence is 14 residues long.

The gene calls are TRBV28 and TRBJ2-7, with 12 bases fitting TRBD1. The germline CDR1 and CDR2 sequences are MDHEN and SYDVKM. Germline trimming cut 8 bases from V and 4 bases from J; bases unmatched to any gene: 12. This CDR3 comprises 16 residues. CDR3 DNA sequence: TGTGCCAGCCAGGATCCGGGACAGGGGGCTTGGTACGAGCAGTACTTC. Translation: CASQDPGQGAWYEQYF.

In this sample, this clone turned up once. The chain employs TRBV27 and TRBJ2-5; TRBD2 might be the D (6 bases). The J call may be in error: the DNA end matches TRBJ2-7 better. Germline CDR1 MNHEY, CDR2 SMNVEV (reference sequence). The CDR3 has 15 amino acids. DNA for the CDR3: TGTGCCAGCAGCCAAAAACCGGGACTCCTCTACGAGCAGTACTTC. Translating it yields CASSQKPGLLYEQYF.

The chain links TRBV28 to TRBJ2-3; D is perhaps TRBD2 (7 bases). Germline values: CDR1 MDHEN, CDR2 SYDVKM. The ends were cut back, 3 bases at V and 2 bases at J, with 18 bases in the middle. The CDR3 is made up of 17 amino acids. The CDR3 coding sequence is TGTGCCAGCAGTTTGGGCGCCAGCGGGACAACCACAGATACGCAGTATTTT. Its protein product is CASSLGASGTTTDTQYF.

This clone was detected once. The J gene is TRBJ1-1, the V gene TRBV27; a possible D gene is TRBD1 (5 bases). Germline V gene lookup returns CDR1 MNHEY and CDR2 SMNVEV (reference sequence). Trimming took off 6 bases at V and 12 bases at J, with 20 bases between the two ends. CDR3 length: 13 residues. CDR3 nucleotide sequence: TGTGCCAGCAGCCACCCCTGGGGCGAAGAGACTTTCTTT. Its protein product is CASSHPWGEETFF.

This rearrangement joins TRBV7-5 to TRBJ2-6; TRBD2, the D gene given by the table, was not confirmed from the DNA. TRBV7-5 is recorded as a pseudogene. The CDR3 runs to 18 residues. The CDR3 region has the DNA TGTGCCAGAATCGGGAGATTAAGTAGACAAAGTCGGGCCAACGTCCTGACTTTC. Protein product: CARIGRLSRQSRANVLTF.